Described below is a single T cell receptor (beta chain) sequence and its context. The antigen remains undetermined. These data originate in a study of shared clonotypes between healthy human individuals. Study as a whole: The donor pool was made up of two women and a few men aged 18 to 49.

Sequencing was performed with immunoSEQ multiplex PCR; in TCRdb, only in-frame clones are kept and a portion is missing. The sample shows millions of clones, roughly 91% of them seen only once. This CDR3 region has 16 residues. Germline V gene data show CDR1 as WSHSY and CDR2 as SAAADI. V dropped 1 base and J dropped 5; count of bases not matched to a gene: 11. Naive CD8 cells lacked CD45RO, underwent positive selection for CCR7 and left out terminally differentiated effector memory CD45RA+ cells. Each donor was a Caucasian adult residing in Nashville, Tennessee. Study outcomes and limitations: Larger estimated richness was generally recorded for naive subsets relative to memory subsets.

This TCR was sampled from a man in his late teens or twenties in good health. Some clones in this sample may be carry-over from other donors' samples. The sequenced sample was naive CD8+ T cells from PBMCs. This chain joins TRBV10-2 and TRBJ2-7, with 7 bases that match TRBD2. CDR3 coding DNA: TGCGCCAGCAGTGAGTATCCTCGCGGGAGCTTCCACGAGCAGTACTTC. Residues: CASSEYPRGSFHEQYF.